Listed below are T cell receptor beta chains from one sample, sequenced in a study of control samples from healthy donors and cancer patients. Some clones are missing from TCRdb's copy, which holds only in-frame ones; the method was immunoSEQ multiplex PCR. The repertoire consists of roughly 120,000 clones, with about 92% occurring once and the leading ten covering over 1.5%. The material sequenced was PBMCs. These receptors originate from a man aged 50 to 59 with head and neck cancer. The CDR3 runs from the conserved cysteine through the conserved F or W. Fields, in order: clone size, J gene, D gene, V gene, CDR3 protein, CDR3 DNA. The D gene is left open where the match is weak. Clone size is not always given. Where it is, it says once, few, many or a class for expanded clones.

.	TRBJ2-3	.	TRBV12-3/TRBV12-4	CASSRAIDTQYF	TGTGCCAGCAGCCGGGCAATAGATACGCAGTATTTT
.	TRBJ2-3	TRBD1	TRBV18	CASSPRDSLEDTQYF	TGTGCCAGCTCCCCCCGGGACAGCCTCGAAGATACGCAGTATTTT
.	TRBJ2-5	TRBD1	TRBV5-8	CASSPGQGETQYF	TGTGCCAGCAGCCCAGGACAGGGGGAGACCCAGTACTTC
.	TRBJ2-3	TRBD2	TRBV7-2	CASSLRLAGVGTDTQYF	TGTGCCAGCAGCTTACGACTAGCGGGGGTTGGCACAGATACGCAGTATTTT
.	TRBJ1-1	.	TRBV12-3/TRBV12-4	CASRGQTTEAFF	TGTGCCAGCCGTGGCCAGACCACTGAAGCTTTCTTT
.	TRBJ2-1	TRBD2	TRBV19	CASSLGLAVNEQFF	TGTGCCAGTAGTTTGGGACTAGCGGTTAATGAGCAGTTCTTC
.	TRBJ1-1	TRBD1	TRBV2	CASKWTGAPSEAFF	TGTGCCAGCAAATGGACAGGGGCCCCTAGTGAAGCTTTCTTT
.	TRBJ1-5	.	TRBV4-2	CASSQGGADSNQPQHF	TGTGCCAGCAGCCAAGGCGGGGCGGATAGCAATCAGCCCCAGCATTTT
.	TRBJ1-5	.	TRBV7-2	CASSLRDVVLGNQPQHF	TGTGCCAGCAGCTTACGGGACGTCGTATTAGGTAATCAGCCCCAGCATTTT
.	TRBJ1-1	.	TRBV7-3	CASSQSPPGANTEAFF	TGTGCCAGCAGCCAAAGCCCCCCGGGAGCGAACACTGAAGCTTTCTTT
.	TRBJ1-2	.	TRBV11-2	CASSLGRVTNYGYTF	TGTGCCAGCAGCTTAGGGCGAGTTACTAACTATGGCTACACCTTC
.	TRBJ2-1	TRBD2	TRBV6-5	CASSFAGRGGYNEQFF	TGTGCCAGCAGTTTCGCCGGGCGGGGGGGCTACAATGAGCAGTTCTTC
.	TRBJ1-2	TRBD1	TRBV5-4	CASSFGDRAYGYTF	TGTGCCAGCAGCTTTGGGGACAGAGCCTATGGCTACACCTTC
.	TRBJ2-7	.	TRBV7-2	CASSFYGPEGEQYF	TGTGCCAGCAGCTTCTACGGACCTGAGGGGGAGCAGTACTTC
once	TRBJ1-2	TRBD1	TRBV4-3	CASSQGGTGGVGYTF	TGCGCCAGCAGCCAAGGCGGGACAGGGGGCGTAGGCTACACCTTC
.	TRBJ2-1	TRBD2	TRBV30	CAWSVLRGGNEQFF	TGTGCCTGGAGTGTACTACGGGGGGGCAATGAGCAGTTCTTC
.	TRBJ2-5	.	TRBV12-3/TRBV12-4	CASSSPPTWAQYF	TGTGCCAGCAGTTCTCCCCCCACCTGGGCCCAGTACTTC
.	TRBJ1-1	.	TRBV12-5	CASGLTRTGLMNTEAFF	TGTGCTAGTGGTTTGACGCGGACGGGACTCATGAACACTGAAGCTTTCTTT
.	TRBJ1-5	.	TRBV2	CASSLRTSTDQPQHF	TGTGCCAGCAGTCTCCGCACCTCCACGGATCAGCCCCAGCATTTT
.	TRBJ2-2	TRBD1	TRBV18	CASSFGQGAFGTGELFF	TGTGCCAGCTCATTCGGACAGGGGGCTTTCGGCACCGGGGAGCTGTTTTTT
once	TRBJ1-2	TRBD1	TRBV29-1	CSVVYRGNGYTF	TGCAGCGTTGTTTACAGGGGGAATGGCTACACCTTC
.	TRBJ2-3	TRBD2	TRBV6-2/TRBV6-3	CASSYPTSGGRFTDTQYF	TGTGCCAGCAGTTACCCGACTAGCGGGGGGCGATTCACAGATACGCAGTATTTT
.	TRBJ1-1	TRBD1	TRBV3-1/TRBV3-2	CASSRTGTGRYTEAFF	TGTGCCAGCAGCCGAACCGGGACAGGCCGTTATACTGAAGCTTTCTTT
.	TRBJ2-1	TRBD2	TRBV28	CASSFGSGGANEQFF	TGTGCCAGCAGTTTTGGGAGCGGGGGGGCCAATGAGCAGTTCTTC
once	TRBJ1-1	TRBD1	TRBV7-2	CASSYRGLGTEAFF	TGTGCCAGCAGCTACAGGGGATTGGGGACTGAAGCTTTCTTT
.	TRBJ2-5	.	TRBV7-3	CASSKEGWQETQYF	TGTGCCAGCAGCAAAGAAGGATGGCAAGAGACCCAGTACTTC
.	TRBJ2-1	.	TRBV7-6	CASSLAVYRASNEQFF	TGTGCCAGCAGCTTAGCGGTGTATCGGGCCTCCAATGAGCAGTTCTTC
.	TRBJ1-3	.	TRBV28	CASRLGGTSGNTIYF	TGTGCCAGCAGACTAGGGGGAACCTCTGGAAACACCATATATTTT
.	TRBJ1-2	.	TRBV12-5	CASGSEGNRFGYTF	TGTGCTAGTGGCTCGGAAGGGAACAGGTTTGGCTACACCTTC
.	TRBJ2-7	.	TRBV6-5	CASSYSGPAGSYEQYF	TGTGCCAGCAGTTACTCAGGACCGGCCGGCTCCTACGAGCAGTACTTC
.	TRBJ1-2	.	TRBV9	CASSSTSHGYTF	TGTGCCAGCAGCTCGACCTCACATGGCTACACCTTC
.	TRBJ2-5	.	TRBV5-1	CASSLELARETQYF	TGCGCCAGCAGCTTGGAACTAGCCAGGGAGACCCAGTACTTC
.	TRBJ1-1	.	TRBV4-2	CASSLKVGTEAFF	TGTGCCAGCAGCCTAAAAGTGGGCACTGAAGCTTTCTTT
once	TRBJ2-4	TRBD2	TRBV3-1/TRBV3-2	CASSQAQLAGQRRGPKNIQYF	TGTGCCAGCAGCCAGGCCCAACTAGCGGGGCAAAGGCGGGGTCCCAAAAACATTCAGTACTTC
.	TRBJ1-6	TRBD1	TRBV12-3/TRBV12-4	CASRSTGQAPLHF	TGTGCCAGCAGGTCGACAGGGCAGGCACCCCTCCACTTT
.	TRBJ2-2	.	TRBV27	CASSLRTSNTGELFF	TGTGCCAGCAGTTTACGGACCTCGAACACCGGGGAGCTGTTTTTT
few	TRBJ2-5	.	TRBV6-2/TRBV6-3	CASSYGETQYF	TGTGCCAGCAGTTACGGAGAGACCCAGTACTTC
.	TRBJ1-1	TRBD1	TRBV19	CASSRQGSTEAFF	TGTGCCAGTAGTAGACAGGGTTCCACTGAAGCTTTCTTT
.	TRBJ2-2	.	TRBV4-3	CASSQDQNTGELFF	TGCGCCAGCAGCCAAGACCAGAACACCGGGGAGCTGTTTTTT